The text below deals with one T cell receptor (beta chain). The antigen remains unidentified. With 6 bases clipped from V and 7 bases from J, the junction kept 13 bases outside the gene matches. The germline V gene has CDR1 SQVTM and CDR2 ANQGSEA. The CDR3 loop spans 14 amino acids. These data originate in a study of OX40 agonist ivuxolimab in advanced cancers. General observations from the study: Partly responding patients at 0.1-3.0 mg/kg showed some of the smallest clonal expansion.

Clones were read by immunoSEQ multiplex PCR, and TCRdb kept only the in-frame ones, dropping some. Of 25,000 to 40,000 clones in the sample, roughly 80% are singletons; the top ten hold roughly 12%. This TCR derives from an adult with an advanced solid tumor such as melanoma, head and neck, liver or kidney cancer. V gene TRBV29-1 combines with J gene TRBJ1-1, with 8 positions matching TRBD1. The sample consisted of CD4+ or CD8+ T cells sorted from blood, taken in a trial of the OX40 agonist ivuxolimab. The CDR3 DNA follows: TGCAGCGTAACCGACAGGGGCCACGTTGGTGAAGCTTTCTTT. It is translated as CSVTDRGHVGEAFF.